Presented here are 28 T cell receptor beta chains from one specimen sequenced in a study of shared clonotypes between healthy human individuals (TCRdb year 2020). Libraries were made using the immunoSEQ multiplex PCR assay. The clones in this table, taken by TCRdb from immuneACCESS, are in-frame only. Not every clone is retained; where verified, under half of the shortfall comes from an unresolved V gene, and the cause of the rest is unknown. The sample data list over a million clones, and roughly 74% of these were observed just once. The biggest ten clones account for approximately 0.52% of the sample. Sequencing used memory CD4+ T cells from PBMCs. The cell subset or site label for this specimen denotes: CD45RA-negative fraction. All receptors derive from a young man in good health. Some clones in this sample may be carry-over from other donors' samples.

The rearrangement joins TRBV7-9 to TRBJ2-1; D might be TRBD1 or TRBD2, each matching 5 bases. Germline V CDR1 and CDR2: SEHNR, FQNEAQ (reference sequence). The CDR3 length is 15 residues. Trimming cost V 5 bases and J 3 bases, with 14 bases left between them. As DNA, the CDR3 is TGTGCCAGCAGCAGAGGGGATAGCGTCTACAATGAGCAGTTCTTC. Translated, it gives CASSRGDSVYNEQFF.

This chain uses TRBV11-1 with TRBJ2-7, with D tentatively TRBD2 (6 bases). CDR1 and CDR2 from the germline V gene are SGHAT and FQDESV (reference sequence). CDR3 length: 14 amino acids. Trimming took off 5 bases at V and 1 base at J, with 12 bases between the two ends. Here the CDR3 DNA reads TGTGCCAGCAGCCAGGACGGACTATCCTACGAGCAGTACTTC. Protein: CASSQDGLSYEQYF.

The chain combines TRBV4-2 with TRBJ2-3; weak D call: TRBD2 (6 bases). Trimming pared 1 base from V and 4 bases from J, leaving 12 bases between. Germline V CDR1 and CDR2: LGHNA, YNFKEQ. The CDR3 runs 15 residues. The CDR3 is CASSQVAEPPDTQYF. The CDR3 DNA follows: TGTGCCAGCAGCCAAGTAGCGGAACCACCAGATACGCAGTATTTT.

This clone has a handful of counts. The chain combines TRBV18 with TRBJ2-3; 9 bases fit TRBD2. Unmatched junction bases numbered 6, after V lost 2 bases and J lost 3 bases. The CDR3 is made up of 16 amino acids. The V gene's germline CDR1 is KGHSH and CDR2 LQKENI. The CDR3 sequence is CASSPLVAGVTDTQYF. CDR3 DNA: TGTGCCAGCTCACCATTAGTAGCGGGAGTTACAGATACGCAGTATTTT.

The chain recombines TRBV18 with TRBJ1-2, with D tentatively TRBD1 (5 bases). The CDR3 runs to 14 residues. CDR1 is KGHSH and CDR2 is LQKENI in the germline V gene. V was trimmed by 4 bases and J by 4 bases, leaving 13 bases between them. The CDR3 loop is CASSLQQVGYGYTF. The CDR3, as DNA: TGTGCCAGCTCACTGCAACAGGTGGGCTATGGCTACACCTTC.

The genes are TRBV10-3 and TRBJ2-3; D gene unclear. Trimming took off 3 bases at V and 2 bases at J, with 6 bases between the two ends. CDR1 is ENHRY and CDR2 is SYGVKD in the germline V gene. CDR3 length: 13 residues. CDR3 in amino acids: CAISDGTTDTQYF. Written as DNA, the CDR3 is TGTGCCATCAGTGACGGAACCACAGATACGCAGTATTTT.

This chain connects TRBV25-1 to TRBJ1-2; D is undetermined. CDR1 and CDR2 (germline): MGHDK, SYGVNS. The CDR3 is 15 residues long. Trimming stripped 4 bases from V and 4 bases from J, with 16 bases between. In DNA form, the CDR3 reads TGTGCCAGCAGTGCAGCGCCGGCCTCGGGCTATGGCTACACCTTC. This codes for CASSAAPASGYGYTF.

The genes are TRBV9 and TRBJ2-1; no clear D. Germline V gives CDR1 SGDLS, CDR2 YYNGEE. The CDR3 extends over 15 amino acids. With 2 bases removed from V and 3 bases from J, the gap between germline ends came to 12 bases. Here the CDR3 DNA reads TGTGCCAGCAGCGTTGGATACGAGCACTACAATGAGCAGTTCTTC. This encodes CASSVGYEHYNEQFF.

This chain joins TRBV28 and TRBJ2-7; 9 nucleotides match TRBD2. The CDR3 totals 18 residues. Losses at the gene ends were 5 bases for V and 2 bases for J; bases not matched to a gene: 16. Germline CDR1 reads MDHEN; CDR2 reads SYDVKM. The CDR3 DNA is TGTGCCAGCAGTCATTTAACCCTCCGGACTAGCGTAACCTACGAGCAGTACTTC. Protein product: CASSHLTLRTSVTYEQYF.

V and J are TRBV30 and TRBJ1-3; D is unresolved. Germline V gives CDR1 GTSNPN, CDR2 SVGIG (reference sequence). This CDR3 contains 16 residues. Trimming shortened V by 3 bases and J by 4 bases, and 19 bases separated the two germline ends. Here the CDR3 DNA reads TGTGCCTGGAGAGCTTGGGGAGAGGCATTAGGAAACACCATATATTTT. Amino acids: CAWRAWGEALGNTIYF.

The rearrangement uses TRBV7-2 and TRBJ2-7, with 10 nucleotides matching TRBD2. Germline CDR1 SGHTA, CDR2 FQGNSA. This CDR3 spans 17 amino acids. The trim removed 0 bases at V and 1 base at J, leaving 6 bases unmatched. The CDR3 region has the DNA TGTGCCAGCAGCTTAGCTCGGGTTAGCGGGAGGTCCTACGAGCAGTACTTC. This codes for CASSLARVSGRSYEQYF.

The CDR3 nucleotides are TGTGCCAGCAGATCCCGGGCCCGAACCTACGAGCAGTACTTC. Translating gives CASRSRARTYEQYF. The chain couples TRBV5-6 to TRBJ2-7; no definite D call. CDR1 SGHDT and CDR2 YYEEEE come from the germline V gene. The V end lost 5 bases, the J end lost 2 bases, and 14 bases lay between the germline ends. CDR3 length: 14 residues.

In this sample, this clone turned up once. Other DNA sequences within the sample encode an identical CDR3. The V gene is TRBV7-2, the J gene TRBJ2-1; possible D gene TRBD2, 5 bases. Germline CDR1 and CDR2: SGHTA and FQGNSA. The CDR3 is 15 residues long. V shed 2 bases and J shed 1 base, with 9 bases lying between them. The CDR3 is CASSLRGSSYNEQFF. Written as DNA, the CDR3 is TGTGCCAGCAGCTTACGGGGATCTTCCTACAATGAGCAGTTCTTC. Using reference TRBV7-2 and TRBJ2-1 for the parts outside the CDR3, the full variable domain is GAGVSQSPSNKVTEKGKDVELRCDPISGHTALYWYRQSLGQGLEFLIYFQGNSAPDKSGLPSDRFSAERTGGSVSTLTIQRTQQEDSAVYLCASSLRGSSYNEQFFGPGTRLTVL.

The V and J genes are TRBV6-1 and TRBJ1-2, with 10 bases identical to TRBD1. The CDR3 length is 13 residues. The V gene's germline CDR1 is MNHNS and CDR2 SASEGT. The V gene end was trimmed by 6 bases and the J gene end by 8 bases; junction bases not matched to a gene: 6. The CDR3 region is CASRDGTGEGYTF. As DNA, the CDR3 is TGTGCCAGCAGGGACGGGACAGGGGAAGGCTACACCTTC.

Of note for this clone: This sample includes further DNA sequences coding for the same CDR3. This rearrangement joins TRBV20-1 to TRBJ2-1, with a possible D match to TRBD2 (5 bases). The CDR3 totals 11 residues. The germline gives CDR1 DFQATT, CDR2 SNEGSKA (reference sequence). V shed 1 base and J shed 10 bases, with 8 bases lying between them. DNA of the CDR3: TGCAGTGCTAGAGGCGGCGGGGAGCAGTTCTTC. Protein: CSARGGGEQFF.

The chain employs TRBV19 and TRBJ2-7; perhaps TRBD1 as D (6 bases). Germline V CDR1 and CDR2: LNHDA, SQIVND (reference sequence). The CDR3 covers 13 residues. V lost 5 bases and J lost 2, with 10 bases in between. CDR3: CASSAWTAYEQYF. In DNA, the CDR3 is TGTGCCAGTAGTGCCTGGACAGCCTACGAGCAGTACTTC.

This clone has at least ten counts. This chain uses TRBV10-3 with TRBJ2-7; 8 positions agree with TRBD2. The CDR3 runs 15 residues. Germline V gene lookup returns CDR1 ENHRY and CDR2 SYGVKD. V lost 10 bases, J lost 5 bases, and 16 bases stayed unmatched. In nucleotides, the CDR3 is TGTGCCACCGATCCGAGCGGGAGTCTCATGCACGAGCAGTACTTC. Translated, it gives CATDPSGSLMHEQYF.

The chain couples TRBV20-1 to TRBJ2-7, with TRBD2 matching 10 bases. J gave up 7 bases and V 8 bases, and 5 bases lay outside the gene matches. This CDR3 is built from 11 residues. In germline, CDR1 is DFQATT, CDR2 SNEGSKA (reference sequence). CDR3 nucleotide sequence: TGCAGTTCGGATAGCGGGAGGGAGCAGTACTTC. The encoded protein is CSSDSGREQYF.

This clone was observed a handful of times. At one end, the junction sequence differs from germline, possibly due to a read error. The chain combines TRBV7-9 with TRBJ1-4; D ambiguous. The germline V gene encodes CDR1 SEHNR and CDR2 FQNEAQ (reference sequence). The CDR3 contains 11 residues. The CDR3 reads CASSFEERLFF. CDR3 DNA sequence: TGTGCCAGCAGCTTCGAAGAAAGACTGTTTTTT.

As concerns this clone: This CDR3 is also generated by other DNA sequences in the sample. The chain combines TRBV5-1 with TRBJ2-5; 14 bases match TRBD2. From germline, CDR1 is SGHRS and CDR2 YFSETQ. The V segment lost 0 bases and the J segment 4 bases; nucleotides outside the gene matches: 5. The CDR3 covers 17 residues. The CDR3 here is CASSLAGLAGGGETQYF. In nucleotides, the CDR3 is TGCGCCAGCAGCTTGGCCGGACTAGCGGGAGGTGGAGAGACCCAGTACTTC.

The genes are TRBV29-1 and TRBJ2-3, with a tentative D call TRBD2 (5 bases). The CDR3 consists of 13 residues. Trimming stripped 7 bases from V and 0 bases from J, with 11 bases between. Germline V gene sequence: CDR1 SQVTM, CDR2 ANQGSEA. CDR3 region: CSAGRDSTDTQYF. CDR3 nucleotides: TGCAGCGCTGGGAGAGATAGCACAGATACGCAGTATTTT.

As regards this clone: This same CDR3 is encoded by further DNA sequences in the sample. The gene calls are TRBV5-8 and TRBJ2-7, with D tentatively TRBD1 (5 bases). Deletions cut 0 bases from V and 0 bases from J, with 10 bases between. The V gene's germline CDR1 is SGHTS and CDR2 YDEGEE. The CDR3 is 15 amino acids. CDR3 sequence: CASSLVQGYSYEQYF. CDR3 sequence (DNA): TGTGCCAGCAGCTTGGTTCAGGGCTACTCCTACGAGCAGTACTTC.

This clone was detected once. This chain uses TRBV15 with TRBJ2-5; TRBD2 matches at 8 bases. Looked up from germline, CDR1 is LNHNV and CDR2 is YYDKDF (reference sequence). After removal of 8 bases from V and 2 bases from J, the junction contained 4 bases not matched to a gene. This CDR3 spans 13 amino acids. CDR3 DNA sequence: TGTGCCACCCAGCGGGGGTTACAAGAGACCCAGTACTTC. Translated: CATQRGLQETQYF.

The chain joins TRBV18 to TRBJ1-2; no reliable D call. There are 13 residues in the CDR3. V lost 5 bases and J 4 bases, leaving 11 bases between the germline ends. Germline CDR1 KGHSH, CDR2 LQKENI. CDR3 region: CASSFRTGYGYTF. DNA for the CDR3: TGTGCCAGCTCATTTCGGACGGGCTATGGCTACACCTTC. Supplemented by reference TRBV18 and TRBJ1-2, the full variable domain reads NAGVMQNPRHLVRRRGQEARLRCSPMKGHSHVYWYRQLPEEGLKFMVYLQKENIIDESGMPKERFSAEFPKEGPSILRIQQVVRGDSAAYFCASSFRTGYGYTFGSGTRLTVV.

The gene calls are TRBV20-1 and TRBJ2-3; D not resolved. Germline V CDR1 and CDR2: DFQATT, SNEGSKA (reference sequence). Trimming shortened V by 7 bases and J by 4 bases, and 6 bases separated the two germline ends. CDR3 size: 10 residues. The CDR3 protein is CSGAADTQYF. CDR3 in DNA: TGCAGTGGGGCCGCAGATACGCAGTATTTT.

A word on this clone: The same CDR3 is also encoded by other DNA sequences in this sample. The CDR3 nucleotides read TGCGCCAGCAGCTTGGGCGCTAGCGGGTACAATGAGCAGTTCTTC. This gives the protein CASSLGASGYNEQFF. The chain has TRBV5-1 and TRBJ2-1; 8 nucleotides match TRBD2. Germline V gene sequence: CDR1 SGHRS, CDR2 YFSETQ. This CDR3 contains 15 residues. After removal of 0 bases from V and 4 bases from J, the junction contained 3 bases not matched to a gene.

The gene calls are TRBV7-9 and TRBJ2-2; 7 bases fit TRBD1. The V and J ends lost 4 bases and 4 bases, in that order; junction bases with no gene match: 9. The CDR3 contains 16 residues. The germline V gene has CDR1 SEHNR and CDR2 FQNEAQ (reference sequence). CDR3 loop: CASSSQTGSSTGELFF. The CDR3 DNA reads TGTGCCAGCAGCTCCCAGACAGGGTCGAGCACCGGGGAGCTGTTTTTT.

This rearrangement joins TRBV7-9 to TRBJ1-1; D not certain. This CDR3 contains 12 residues. In germline, CDR1 is SEHNR, CDR2 FQNEAQ (reference sequence). V gave up 2 bases and J gave up 6 bases, with 7 bases separating them. This CDR3 is CASSLTRAEAFF. CDR3 sequence (DNA): TGTGCCAGCAGCTTAACGCGGGCTGAAGCTTTCTTT. Based on the CDR3 plus reference TRBV7-9 and TRBJ1-1, the full variable domain is DTGVSQNPRHKITKRGQNVTFRCDPISEHNRLYWYRQTLGQGPEFLTYFQNEAQLEKSRLLSDRFSAERPKGSFSTLEIQRTEQGDSAMYLCASSLTRAEAFFGQGTRLTVV.